This T cell receptor (beta chain) stems from a study of blood T cell repertoires in COVID-19. Sequencing used immunoSEQ multiplex PCR; TCRdb keeps in-frame clones, though not all of them. The sample includes fewer than 60,000 clones, approximately 82% of them seen just once. The CDR3 has 14 amino acids. The ends were cut back, 4 bases at V and 2 bases at J, with 11 bases in the middle. Germline CDR1 reads LNHDA; CDR2 reads SQIVND (reference sequence). This receptor was obtained from a man in his 60s with acute or convalescent COVID-19. What was sequenced was peripheral blood. This sequence joins TRBV19 and TRBJ1-2, with D possibly being TRBD1 (6 bases). The CDR3 reads CASSSGDTNYGYTF. The CDR3 DNA follows: TGTGCCAGTAGTAGTGGGGACACAAACTATGGCTACACCTTC.